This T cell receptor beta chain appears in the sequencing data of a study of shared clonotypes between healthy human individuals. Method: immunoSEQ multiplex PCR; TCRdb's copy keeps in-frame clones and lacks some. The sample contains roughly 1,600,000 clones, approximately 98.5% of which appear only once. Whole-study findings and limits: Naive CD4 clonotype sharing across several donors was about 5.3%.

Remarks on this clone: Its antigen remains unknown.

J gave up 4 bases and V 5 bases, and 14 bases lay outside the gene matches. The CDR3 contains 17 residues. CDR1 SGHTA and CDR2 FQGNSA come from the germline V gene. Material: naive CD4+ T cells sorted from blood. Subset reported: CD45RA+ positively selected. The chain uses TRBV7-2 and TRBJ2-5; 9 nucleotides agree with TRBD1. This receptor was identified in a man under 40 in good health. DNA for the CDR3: TGTGCCAGCAGCCTTGGGGCGACAGGGGGGAGGTTAGAGACCCAGTACTTC. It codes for CASSLGATGGRLETQYF.